This is a list of T cell receptor beta chains from one sample in a study of shared clonotypes between healthy human individuals. The assay was immunoSEQ multiplex PCR, and TCRdb's table has in-frame clones only and misses some. The sample comprises 2 million to 2.5 million clones, about 95% of which are singletons, and about 1.1% rests with the top ten. The sample comprised naive CD8+ T cells sorted from blood. These receptors originate from a man between 18 and 29 years old in good health. Both conserved end residues are trimmed from each CDR3. D genes are given only for firm matches.

>TRBV2|TRBD1|TRBJ2-3
ASRYTGEMGPDTQY
>TRBV6-5|NA|TRBJ2-7
ASSLWWEWLDEQY
>TRBV4-3|NA|TRBJ2-7
ASSQMSTSYEQY
>TRBV29-1|TRBD1|TRBJ2-7
SVRQGETYEQY
>TRBV29-1|NA|TRBJ2-2
SVWGDTGELF
>TRBV30|NA|TRBJ2-1
AWQGGGSSYNEQF
>TRBV6-5|NA|TRBJ1-6
ASSYSEVIGNSPLH
>TRBV4-2|NA|TRBJ1-1
ASSQDPLDGENTEAF
>TRBV9|NA|TRBJ2-1
ASSAWDYSYNEQF
>TRBV6-1|TRBD2|TRBJ2-7
ASSEGLASGGPTYEQY
>TRBV27|NA|TRBJ2-3
ASGLRIDTSTDTQY
>TRBV6-1|NA|TRBJ2-7
ASSPENRDYEQY
>TRBV6-6|TRBD2|TRBJ2-5
ASSYLREGSSETQY
>TRBV5-1|TRBD2|TRBJ2-7
ASNQAGGSHEQY
>TRBV2|TRBD2|TRBJ2-7
ASKGLGTSGIPSYEQY
>TRBV9|TRBD1|TRBJ2-7
ASSDGGQGAYEQY
>TRBV9|NA|TRBJ2-7
ASSPQDSYEQY
>TRBV7-9|NA|TRBJ2-5
ASSSPEGGETQY
>TRBV11-3|TRBD2|TRBJ2-3
ASSSGLAGADTQY
>TRBV10-3|NA|TRBJ2-5
AIKEGTQETQY
>TRBV9|NA|TRBJ2-2
ASSVAGGHTGELF
>TRBV11-2|NA|TRBJ2-7
ASSLREGIPYEQY
>TRBV15|NA|TRBJ2-5
ATSRPEQETQY
>TRBV18|TRBD1|TRBJ1-2
ASSPFWTDRSNNGYT
>TRBV28|NA|TRBJ2-3
ASSLEWRDTQY